What follows describes a single T cell receptor beta chain. The data belong to a study of blood T cell repertoires in COVID-19. Overall study: Material from acute and convalescent COVID-19 was sourced from the United States, Italy and Spain. Sources were T cells, B-cell-depleted T cells, or PBMCs; the material itself was cDNA or gDNA.

The data were produced by immunoSEQ multiplex PCR, yet TCRdb's version contains in-frame clones alone and is incomplete. The sample records hundreds of thousands of clones, about four fifths being singletons. The sample comprised peripheral blood. This clonotype was obtained from a man older than 75 with acute or convalescent COVID-19.

CDR3 DNA: TGTGCCAGCAGCTTACTGGTTCAGGGTGGCTACACCTTC. This encodes CASSLLVQGGYTF. This chain uses TRBV11-2 with TRBJ1-2, with D possibly TRBD1 on 5 matching bases. Germline V gene lookup returns CDR1 SGHAT and CDR2 FQNNGV. The V end was cut by 2 bases, the J end by 7 bases, with 11 bases between. This CDR3 contains 13 residues.